The source of this T cell receptor (beta chain) is a study of graft-versus-host responses after intestinal transplantation. CDR1 and CDR2 from the germline V gene are SEHNR and FQNEAQ (reference sequence). The CDR3 consists of 15 residues. V lost 5 bases and J 6 bases, leaving 17 bases between the germline ends. Some clones are missing from TCRdb's copy, which holds only in-frame ones; the method was immunoSEQ multiplex PCR. The data hold roughly 40,000 clones, with roughly 93% observed a single time. Source: PBMCs, taken 700 to 850 days after intestinal transplantation. The source is a human patient who received an intestinal transplant, so some T cells may come from the graft donor. The chain carries TRBV7-9 and TRBJ2-1; the D gene is possibly TRBD2 (6 bases). The CDR3 loop is CASSARDFTVNEQFF. The CDR3 DNA is TGTGCCAGCAGCGCACGGGACTTCACCGTCAATGAGCAGTTCTTC.